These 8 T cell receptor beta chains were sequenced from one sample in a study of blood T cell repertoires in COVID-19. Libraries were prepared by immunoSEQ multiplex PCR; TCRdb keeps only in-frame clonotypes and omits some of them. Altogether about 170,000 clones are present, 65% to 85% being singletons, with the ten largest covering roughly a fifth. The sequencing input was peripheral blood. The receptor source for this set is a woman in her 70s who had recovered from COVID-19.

CDR3: CASSLARTHEQYF. As DNA, the CDR3 is TGTGCCAGCAGCTTAGCGCGGACACACGAGCAGTACTTC. The chain links TRBV7-2 to TRBJ2-7; possible D gene TRBD1, 5 bases. CDR1 is SGHTA and CDR2 is FQGNSA in the germline V gene. The CDR3 consists of 13 residues. The V gene lost 0 bases and the J gene lost 5 bases, with 8 bases spanning the gap.

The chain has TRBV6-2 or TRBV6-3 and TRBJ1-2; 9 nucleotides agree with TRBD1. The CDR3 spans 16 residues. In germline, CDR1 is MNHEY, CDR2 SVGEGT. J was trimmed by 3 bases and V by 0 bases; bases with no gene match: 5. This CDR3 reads CASSYSRTGAHYGYTF. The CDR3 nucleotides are TGTGCCAGCAGTTACTCCAGGACAGGGGCCCACTATGGCTACACCTTC.

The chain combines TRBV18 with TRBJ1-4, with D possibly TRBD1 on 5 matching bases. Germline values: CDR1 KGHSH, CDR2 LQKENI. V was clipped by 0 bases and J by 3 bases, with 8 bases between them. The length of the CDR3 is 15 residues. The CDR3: CASSPPVGANEKLFF. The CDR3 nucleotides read TGTGCCAGCTCACCACCGGTAGGGGCTAATGAAAAACTGTTTTTT.

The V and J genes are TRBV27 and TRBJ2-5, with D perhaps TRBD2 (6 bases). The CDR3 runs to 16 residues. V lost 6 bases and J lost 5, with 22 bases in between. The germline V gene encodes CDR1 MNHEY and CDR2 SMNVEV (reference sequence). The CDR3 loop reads CASSHQWERVGETQYF. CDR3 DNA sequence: TGTGCCAGCAGCCACCAGTGGGAGCGGGTGGGGGAGACCCAGTACTTC.

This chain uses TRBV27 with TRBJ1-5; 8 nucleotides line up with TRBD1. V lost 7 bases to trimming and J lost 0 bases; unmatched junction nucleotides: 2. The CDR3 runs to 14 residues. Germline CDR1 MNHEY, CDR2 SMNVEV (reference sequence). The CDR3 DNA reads TGTGCCAGCACAGGGGGCGGTAGCAATCAGCCCCAGCATTTT. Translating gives CASTGGGSNQPQHF.

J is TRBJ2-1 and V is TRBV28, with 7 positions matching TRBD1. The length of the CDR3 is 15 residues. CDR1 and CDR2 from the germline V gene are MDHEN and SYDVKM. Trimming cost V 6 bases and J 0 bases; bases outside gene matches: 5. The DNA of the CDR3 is TGTGCCAGCAGCCCAGGGGGTAGCTCCTACAATGAGCAGTTCTTC. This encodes CASSPGGSSYNEQFF.

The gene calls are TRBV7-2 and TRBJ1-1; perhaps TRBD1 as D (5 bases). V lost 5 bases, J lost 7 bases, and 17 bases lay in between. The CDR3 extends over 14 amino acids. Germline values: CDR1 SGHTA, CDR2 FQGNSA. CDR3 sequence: CASSPRASGVEAFF. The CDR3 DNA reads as TGTGCCAGCAGCCCCAGGGCCTCGGGGGTTGAAGCTTTCTTT.

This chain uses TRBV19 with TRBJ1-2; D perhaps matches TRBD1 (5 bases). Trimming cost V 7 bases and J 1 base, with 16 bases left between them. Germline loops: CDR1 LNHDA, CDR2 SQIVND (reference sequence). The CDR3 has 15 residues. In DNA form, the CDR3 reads TGTGCCAGTACCCTCGGGCAGGGAGGTAACTATGGCTACACCTTC. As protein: CASTLGQGGNYGYTF. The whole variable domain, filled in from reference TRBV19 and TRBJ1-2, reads DGGITQSPKYLFRKEGQNVTLSCEQNLNHDAMYWYRQDPGQGLRLIYYSQIVNDFQKGDIAEGYSVSREKKESFPLTVTSAQKNPTAFYLCASTLGQGGNYGYTFGSGTRLTVV.